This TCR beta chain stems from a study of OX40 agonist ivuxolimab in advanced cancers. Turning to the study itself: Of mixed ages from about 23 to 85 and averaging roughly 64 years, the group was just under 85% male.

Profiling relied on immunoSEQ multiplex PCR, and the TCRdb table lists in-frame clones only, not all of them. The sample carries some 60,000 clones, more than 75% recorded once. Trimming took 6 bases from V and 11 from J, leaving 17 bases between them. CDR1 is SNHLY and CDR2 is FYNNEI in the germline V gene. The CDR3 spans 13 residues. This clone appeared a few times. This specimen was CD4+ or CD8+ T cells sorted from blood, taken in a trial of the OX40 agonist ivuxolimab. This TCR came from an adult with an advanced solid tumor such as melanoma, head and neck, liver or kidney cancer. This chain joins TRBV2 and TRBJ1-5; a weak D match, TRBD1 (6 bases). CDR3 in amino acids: CASSPQGGGAQHF. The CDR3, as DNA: TGTGCCAGCAGCCCACAGGGAGGTGGGGCCCAGCATTTT.